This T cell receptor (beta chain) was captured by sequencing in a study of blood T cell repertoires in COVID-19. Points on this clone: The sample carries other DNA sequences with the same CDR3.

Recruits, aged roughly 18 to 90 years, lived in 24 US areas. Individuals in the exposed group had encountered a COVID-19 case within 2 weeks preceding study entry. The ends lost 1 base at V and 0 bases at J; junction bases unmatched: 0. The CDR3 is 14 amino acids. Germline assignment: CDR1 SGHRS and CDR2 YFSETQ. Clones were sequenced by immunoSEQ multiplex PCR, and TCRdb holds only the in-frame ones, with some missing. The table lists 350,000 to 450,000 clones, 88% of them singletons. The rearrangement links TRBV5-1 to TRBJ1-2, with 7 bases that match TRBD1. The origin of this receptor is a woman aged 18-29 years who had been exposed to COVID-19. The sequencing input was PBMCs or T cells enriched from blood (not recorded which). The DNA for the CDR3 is TGCGCCAGCAGCTTGACAGGGGCTAACTATGGCTACACCTTC. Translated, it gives CASSLTGANYGYTF. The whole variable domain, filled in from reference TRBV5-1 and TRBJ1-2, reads KAGVTQTPRYLIKTRGQQVTLSCSPISGHRSVSWYQQTPGQGLQFLFEYFSETQRNKGNFPGRFSGRQFSNSRSEMNVSTLELGDSALYLCASSLTGANYGYTFGSGTRLTVV.